A selection of T cell receptor beta chains follows, all from one sample in a study of identical twins. TCRdb itself ran the 5' RACE reads through MiXCR, one entry per CDR3 protein. The top ten hold over 2% of the sample, which has about 280,000 distinct CDR3 sequences, 8% to 9% seen once. The data also belong to a second study, concerning yellow fever vaccine responses in identical twins.

Sequencing used memory (CD45RO+) T cells sorted from blood. These receptors all come from a woman younger than 35 in good health. The CDR3 runs from the conserved cysteine through the conserved F or W. A D gene is named only where the DNA matches it firmly. Not every row has a clone size; where given, it reads once, few, many or a size class.

TGCGCGAGCACCGTCGGGTTTATGACTGACACTGAAGCTTTCTTT CASTVGFMTDTEAFF NA TRBJ1-1 NA TRBV5-1
TGTGCCAGCAGCTTGGGGTCTGGAGCGAAAACCTACGAGCAGTACTTC CASSLGSGAKTYEQYF NA TRBJ2-7 NA TRBV7-3
TGTGCCAGCAGGCCCCACCCTCGAGCGGGGATACAAGAGACCCAGTACTTC CASRPHPRAGIQETQYF few TRBJ2-5 TRBD2 TRBV12-3/TRBV12-4
TGTGCCAGCAGCGAGGGACAGCTGCCTAATTCACCCCTCCACTTT CASSEGQLPNSPLHF few TRBJ1-6 TRBD1 TRBV3-1
TGCAGCGTTGAAGATCTGGGCGGGTATGGCTACACCTTC CSVEDLGGYGYTF NA TRBJ1-2 NA TRBV29-1
TGTGCCAGCTCCCCGGGACAGGGCAGGGGGTACGAGCAGTACTTC CASSPGQGRGYEQYF few TRBJ2-7 TRBD1 TRBV28
TGTGCCAGCAGCCCCGGGACTCATAGCGCCGGGGAGCTGTTTTTT CASSPGTHSAGELFF many TRBJ2-2 NA TRBV7-9
TGTGCCAGCAGCTTGCGGGGCAGCTACTCCTACAATGAGCAGTTCTTC CASSLRGSYSYNEQFF many TRBJ2-1 NA TRBV5-6
TGTGCCAGCAGCCCGGGACATAAGGAGACCCAGTACTTC CASSPGHKETQYF few TRBJ2-5 NA TRBV11-3
TGCAGTGCTAGGTCTGTGAACTATGGCTACACCTTC CSARSVNYGYTF few TRBJ1-2 NA TRBV20-1
TGTGCCAGCAGCCTTCGGCTAGCGGGAGGGTCTGGCAATGAGCAGTTCTTC CASSLRLAGGSGNEQFF few TRBJ2-1 TRBD2 TRBV7-3
TGTGCCAGCAGCTCAACAGGGGGGCGGAGCTACGAGCAGTACTTC CASSSTGGRSYEQYF NA TRBJ2-7 TRBD1 TRBV7-2
TGTGCCAGCAGTACTCCGGGGACAGGCTTTCAAGAGACCCAGTACTTC CASSTPGTGFQETQYF NA TRBJ2-5 TRBD1 TRBV25-1
TGCAGTGGCACAGGGAAAAACACTGAAGCTTTCTTT CSGTGKNTEAFF NA TRBJ1-1 NA TRBV20-1
TGTGCCAGCAGTCCGGGCGGGGACACCTACGAGCAGTACTTC CASSPGGDTYEQYF NA TRBJ2-7 NA TRBV6-2/TRBV6-3